Listed below are T cell receptor beta chains from one sample, sequenced in a study of shared clonotypes between healthy human individuals. Assay used: immunoSEQ multiplex PCR; TCRdb lists only in-frame clones, some missing. This table has hundreds of thousands of clones, almost 97% appearing once. Sequencing used naive CD4+ T cells sorted from blood. The receptors derive from a woman in her twenties or thirties in good health. CDR3s include the opening cysteine and the closing phenylalanine or tryptophan. The D gene is left open where the match is weak. Where a row states a size, it is once, few, many or the class of an expanded clone; other rows omit it.

TRBV19	NA	once	TRBJ2-4	TGTGCCAGTAGTATTAGTGGCGTTAAACTAGCCAAAAACATTCAGTACTTC	CASSISGVKLAKNIQYF
TRBV28	NA	NA	TRBJ2-1	TGTGCCAGCAGCCCGGACCTTCCCGGGCAGTTCTTC	CASSPDLPGQFF
TRBV28	NA	NA	TRBJ2-7	TGTGCCAGCACCACCCAGATGGCTACCTACGAGCAGTACTTC	CASTTQMATYEQYF
TRBV6-5	TRBD2	NA	TRBJ2-3	TGTGCCAGCAGTCCGGGCGGGAGAAGAGATACGCAGTATTTT	CASSPGGRRDTQYF
TRBV7-6	NA	once	TRBJ1-1	TGTGCCAGCAGCTCCGGGACGAACACTGAAGCTTTCTTT	CASSSGTNTEAFF
TRBV18	NA	NA	TRBJ1-5	TGTGCCAGCTCACCCGACGGGAATCAGCCCCAGCATTTT	CASSPDGNQPQHF
TRBV28	NA	NA	TRBJ2-5	TGTGCCAGCAGTCGGCCCGGGGCCCTAGGGACCCAGTACTTC	CASSRPGALGTQYF
TRBV7-3	TRBD1	NA	TRBJ2-4	TGTGCCAGCAGCGAGGGGACAGAAACAAACATTCAGTACTTC	CASSEGTETNIQYF
TRBV28	TRBD1	NA	TRBJ1-3	TGTGCCAGCAGTTTTACAACAGGGGGACCTGGAAACACCATATATTTT	CASSFTTGGPGNTIYF
TRBV5-1	NA	NA	TRBJ2-7	TGCGCCAGCAGCTTGGGTGTACGGGCCTACGAGCAGTACTTC	CASSLGVRAYEQYF
TRBV7-6	NA	NA	TRBJ2-3	TGTGCCAGCAGCCGAGCCGGGGATACGCAGTATTTT	CASSRAGDTQYF
TRBV6-6	NA	NA	TRBJ2-1	TGTGCCAGCAGTCCGCCCGCGGCTCAAAACAATGAGCAGTTCTTC	CASSPPAAQNNEQFF
TRBV19	TRBD1	NA	TRBJ2-5	TGTGCCAGTAGTATAGGGAACAGGGGCCTCCAAGAGACCCAGTACTTC	CASSIGNRGLQETQYF
TRBV10-3	TRBD1	NA	TRBJ2-5	TGTGCCATCAGTGACCTGGGACAGGGACAAGAGACCCAGTACTTC	CAISDLGQGQETQYF
TRBV4-1	TRBD1	NA	TRBJ2-3	TGCGCCAGCAGCCAGAGACTCCGGGACAGCTTCACAGATACGCAGTATTTT	CASSQRLRDSFTDTQYF
TRBV28	TRBD1	NA	TRBJ2-7	TGTGCCAGCAGTTTAATCTGGGACAGGAGCCACGAGCAGTACTTC	CASSLIWDRSHEQYF
TRBV7-2	NA	NA	TRBJ2-1	TGTGCCAGCAGCTTAGACGCCGCAAGCCGGGGAGAGCAGTTCTTC	CASSLDAASRGEQFF
TRBV18	NA	NA	TRBJ1-1	TGTGCCAGCTCACCACCGTGGGGACCACGGGGGAACACTGAAGCTTTCTTT	CASSPPWGPRGNTEAFF
TRBV6-1	NA	once	TRBJ2-3	TGTGCCAGCAGTGAAATTGGGACAGATACGCAGTATTTT	CASSEIGTDTQYF
TRBV28	NA	NA	TRBJ2-7	TGTGCCAGCAGTCCTCCCCCCCCCTACGAGCAGTACTTC	CASSPPPPYEQYF
TRBV5-1	TRBD2	NA	TRBJ2-7	TGCGCCAGCAGCCCGGGACTAGCAGGGGGGGTAGTAGATCTCGGCTACGAGCAGTACTTC	CASSPGLAGGVVDLGYEQYF
TRBV10-3	NA	once	TRBJ1-3	TGTGCCATCAGTGTATGGCAATACTCTGGAAACACCATATATTTT	CAISVWQYSGNTIYF
TRBV5-1	NA	once	TRBJ1-2	TGCGCCAGCAGCTTAGGCTGGGGAGGGGAGAGTGATGGCTACACCTTC	CASSLGWGGESDGYTF
TRBV2	NA	NA	TRBJ2-1	TGTGCCAGCAGGCCCTTCGTCGACAATGAGCAGTTCTTC	CASRPFVDNEQFF
TRBV19	NA	NA	TRBJ2-1	TGTGCCAGTAGTCTTCTTGGGAGGACCATAGAGGAGCAGTTCTTC	CASSLLGRTIEEQFF
TRBV27	NA	NA	TRBJ1-3	TGTGCCAGCAGGGGAGTGGGCTCTGGAAACACCATATATTTT	CASRGVGSGNTIYF
TRBV28	TRBD1	NA	TRBJ1-2	TGTGCCAGCAGTGAGCAGGGGGCTAGCTATGGCTACACCTTC	CASSEQGASYGYTF
TRBV7-9	NA	NA	TRBJ2-3	TGTGCCAGCAGCCCCCTCATCGGGATCACAGATACGCAGTATTTT	CASSPLIGITDTQYF
TRBV5-1	NA	NA	TRBJ1-2	TGCGCCAGCAGCGAAACAGACTATGGCTACACCTTC	CASSETDYGYTF
TRBV9	NA	once	TRBJ1-2	TGTGCCAGCAGCGAGGGCAGGGCCTATGGCTACACCTTC	CASSEGRAYGYTF
TRBV5-1	TRBD2	NA	TRBJ2-3	TGCGCCAGCAGAAGGACTAGCGGGAAGGGAGATACGCAGTATTTT	CASRRTSGKGDTQYF